This TCR beta chain was found in a study of Ad26.COV2.S vaccination and SARS-CoV-2 variants. CDR3 size: 17 residues. The V and J ends lost 4 bases and 6 bases, in that order; junction bases with no gene match: 11. Germline V CDR1 and CDR2: MGHDK, SYGVNS. Sequencing was performed with immunoSEQ multiplex PCR; in TCRdb, only in-frame clones are kept and a portion is missing. The sample lists hundreds of thousands of clones, about 89% occurring once. Treatment indicated: about 20 received Ad26.COV2.S at low or high dose, single or two shots; about 5 received placebo; per-sample allocation not given. After the first vaccine or placebo injection, samples were drawn on day 63. Expression of Wuhan-strain SARS-CoV-2 spike came from the Ad26 vector that formed the vaccine. Study results and caveats: Overall T cell responses may have been underestimated by the analyses of TCR breadth and depth. Vaccinated individuals (as opposed to placebo recipients) had higher spike-specific TCR breadth.

Turning to this clone: What it binds is not known.

Sequencing was performed on peripheral blood, taken in a trial of Ad26.COV2.S vaccine versus placebo. V gene TRBV25-1 combines with J gene TRBJ2-7; 14 nucleotides line up with TRBD2. The clonotype comes from a person aged 18-65 years who received the Ad26.COV2.S COVID-19 vaccine or a placebo. The CDR3 DNA sequence: TGTGCCAGCAGTGGAACCGGGACTAGCGGGGGAGCGGGCGAGCAGTACTTC. Translation gives CASSGTGTSGGAGEQYF.